This passage covers 26 T cell receptor beta chains from one sample sequenced in a study of CD8 T cells in ankylosing spondylitis. TCRdb used MiXCR to reprocess the 5' RACE reads, holding one entry per CDR3 protein. This table has under 250,000 distinct CDR3 sequences, around 32% appearing once. The sequenced sample consisted of blood, either unsorted or a sorted T cell fraction (not recorded which). These receptors originate from a male donor with ankylosing spondylitis or in good health (not recorded which).

This clonotype was detected ten times or more. This chain joins TRBV20-1 and TRBJ2-3; D is unclear. Germline CDR1 DFQATT, CDR2 SNEGSKA (reference sequence). This CDR3 contains 11 residues. Trimming pared 3 bases from V and 5 bases from J, leaving 6 bases between. CDR3 sequence: CSASLLDTQYF. CDR3 nucleotide sequence: TGCAGTGCTAGTCTCTTAGATACGCAGTATTTT.

The chain employs TRBV20-1 and TRBJ2-3; 15 nucleotides agree with TRBD2. J gave up 6 bases and V 5 bases, and 12 bases lay outside the gene matches. The CDR3 consists of 17 residues. CDR1 and CDR2 (germline): DFQATT, SNEGSKA (reference sequence). The CDR3 DNA is TGCAGTGCTTACCATTACGGACTAGCGGGGGGGCCCGATACGCAGTATTTT. The encoded protein is CSAYHYGLAGGPDTQYF.

Only a few counts were recorded for this clonotype. The chain combines TRBV7-8 with TRBJ1-2; TRBD1 aligns across 7 bases. CDR3 length equals 14 residues. After removal of 4 bases from V and 4 bases from J, the junction contained 6 bases not matched to a gene. Germline V lookup: CDR1 SGHVS, CDR2 FQNEAQ. The CDR3 loop reads CASSSTGDPYGYTF. The CDR3 DNA reads TGTGCCAGCAGCTCAACAGGGGACCCCTATGGCTACACCTTC.

This clonotype came up a few times. CDR3 residues: CASAPGPSTDTQYF. Written as DNA, the CDR3 is TGTGCCAGCGCACCGGGCCCTAGCACAGATACGCAGTATTTT. This chain joins TRBV6-4 and TRBJ2-3; the D is unclear. Germline CDR1 reads MRHNA; CDR2 reads SNTAGT. The V end lost 8 bases, the J end lost 0 bases, and 12 bases lay between the germline ends. This CDR3 spans 14 amino acids.

The CDR3 region has the DNA TGTGCCAGCTCACCATCTGGGGGTGAGCAGTACTTC. Translated, it gives CASSPSGGEQYF. The chain recombines TRBV18 with TRBJ2-7; D might be TRBD1 or TRBD2, each matching 5 bases. Germline assignment: CDR1 KGHSH and CDR2 LQKENI. This CDR3 has 12 amino acids. Trimming pared 2 bases from V and 7 bases from J, leaving 9 bases between.

About this clonotype itself: The junction departs from germline at one end; a sequencing error may be responsible. The CDR3: CATSSSYEQYF. The CDR3 DNA sequence: TGTGCCACCAGTAGCTCCTACGAGCAGTACTTC. V gene TRBV10-3 combines with J gene TRBJ2-7; D call uncertain. Germline assignment: CDR1 ENHRY and CDR2 SYGVKD. The CDR3 covers 11 residues.

This rearrangement joins TRBV6-1 to TRBJ2-3, with D possibly TRBD2 on 5 matching bases. Trimming stripped 10 bases from V and 2 bases from J, with 22 bases between. This CDR3 contains 16 residues. From germline, CDR1 is MNHNS and CDR2 SASEGT. The CDR3: CATNRGKGINTDTQYF. The DNA for the CDR3 is TGTGCCACCAACCGAGGGAAGGGCATAAACACAGATACGCAGTATTTT.

The chain combines TRBV4-1 with TRBJ2-2; D not resolved. The CDR3 consists of 15 residues. The germline V gene has CDR1 MGHRA and CDR2 YSYEKL. The ends were cut back, 1 base at V and 4 bases at J, with 10 bases in the middle. CDR3 in DNA: TGCGCCAGCAGCCAAGGGTGGATTGGCACCGGGGAGCTGTTTTTT. It is translated as CASSQGWIGTGELFF.

The sample holds a few counts of this clonotype. The V call is TRBV12-3 or TRBV12-4, the J call TRBJ1-5; no definite D call. This CDR3 spans 14 amino acids. V gave up 6 bases and J gave up 0 bases, with 9 bases separating them. The CDR3 DNA reads as TGTGCCAGCAGCTCGGATTATAGCAATCAGCCCCAGCATTTT. Translation: CASSSDYSNQPQHF.

The chain carries TRBV5-5 and TRBJ2-5, with 8 nucleotides matching TRBD2. Looked up from germline, CDR1 is SGHKS and CDR2 is YYEKEE (reference sequence). J lost 7 bases, V lost 0 bases, and 8 bases had no gene match. The CDR3 is 15 amino acids. CDR3 nucleotide sequence: TGTGCCAGCAGCTTGGTCTGGGGCCGGGAGGGGACCCAGTACTTC. This gives the protein CASSLVWGREGTQYF.

V and J are TRBV7-6 and TRBJ2-7; unclear D gene. The CDR3 covers 12 residues. Germline values: CDR1 SGHVS, CDR2 FNYEAQ. The V gene lost 1 base and the J gene lost 6 bases, with 7 bases spanning the gap. CDR3 nucleotides: TGTGCCAGCAGCTTAGGGACCTCCGAGCAGTACTTC. Amino acids: CASSLGTSEQYF.

CDR3 region: CASSEPWTGSAFF. CDR3 coding DNA: TGTGCCAGCAGTGAACCCTGGACAGGGAGCGCTTTCTTT. This chain uses TRBV6-1 with TRBJ1-1; TRBD1 matches at 8 bases. V was clipped by 2 bases and J by 11 bases; unmatched bases: 7. CDR3 length: 13 residues. The germline gives CDR1 MNHNS, CDR2 SASEGT.

The chain recombines TRBV29-1 with TRBJ2-1; TRBD1 matches at 9 bases. CDR3 length: 11 residues. With 6 bases clipped from V and 12 bases from J, the junction kept 6 bases outside the gene matches. The germline gives CDR1 SQVTM, CDR2 ANQGSEA. As DNA, the CDR3 is TGCAGCGTCACAGGGGGCAATAGGCAGTTCTTC. Translating it yields CSVTGGNRQFF.

V and J are TRBV7-2 and TRBJ2-7; D is ambiguous. CDR1 is SGHTA, CDR2 FQGNSA, per germline. This CDR3 region has 13 residues. V lost 0 bases, J lost 5 bases, and 8 bases lay in between. The CDR3 protein is CASSLAVLNEQYF. CDR3 bases: TGTGCCAGCAGCTTAGCGGTGTTGAACGAGCAGTACTTC. Based on the CDR3 plus reference TRBV7-2 and TRBJ2-7, the full variable domain is GAGVSQSPSNKVTEKGKDVELRCDPISGHTALYWYRQSLGQGLEFLIYFQGNSAPDKSGLPSDRFSAERTGGSVSTLTIQRTQQEDSAVYLCASSLAVLNEQYFGPGTRLTVT.

This clonotype has more than one count but fewer than ten. V gene TRBV6-1 combines with J gene TRBJ2-5, with D maybe TRBD2 (6 bases). The CDR3 runs to 14 residues. The germline V gene encodes CDR1 MNHNS and CDR2 SASEGT. Trimming removed 5 bases at V and 6 bases at J, with 16 bases between. The CDR3 spells CASSRPGGDQTQYF. The CDR3 region has the DNA TGTGCCAGCAGTCGACCCGGGGGAGATCAGACCCAGTACTTC.

This clonotype has only a few counts. This chain links TRBV9 with TRBJ2-3, with 8 bases identical to TRBD1. The CDR3 spans 15 residues. V lost 3 bases to trimming and J lost 2 bases; unmatched junction nucleotides: 5. Germline V gene lookup returns CDR1 SGDLS and CDR2 YYNGEE. CDR3 coding DNA: TGTGCCAGCAGCGACCGGGACAGGCACACAGATACGCAGTATTTT. Protein: CASSDRDRHTDTQYF.

The chain uses TRBV12-3 or TRBV12-4 and TRBJ1-5; unclear D gene. V was trimmed by 6 bases and J by 3 bases, leaving 6 bases between them. The CDR3 extends over 12 amino acids. CDR3 nucleotides: TGTGCCAGCAGCCACCTCAATCAGCCCCAGCATTTT. This sequence encodes CASSHLNQPQHF.

This clonotype was recorded a few times. The chain links TRBV6-5 to TRBJ2-7; D possibly corresponds to TRBD1 (6 bases). Germline lookup yields CDR1 MNHEY and CDR2 SVGAGI. V lost 4 bases to trimming and J lost 7 bases, with 20 bases between them. CDR3 length: 15 residues. The CDR3 region is CASSSQGPGSGEQYF. DNA of the CDR3: TGTGCCAGCAGTTCCCAGGGGCCGGGCTCGGGGGAGCAGTACTTC.

The chain combines TRBV5-1 with TRBJ1-1; D is uncertain. Trimming left V 3 bases short and J 1 base short, with 10 bases between. This CDR3 comprises 14 residues. Per germline, CDR1 SGHRS and CDR2 YFSETQ. CDR3 protein: CASSSFPGNTEAFF. The CDR3 nucleotides read TGCGCCAGCAGCTCTTTTCCGGGGAACACTGAAGCTTTCTTT. Full variable domain (outside the CDR3, taken from reference TRBV5-1 and TRBJ1-1): KAGVTQTPRYLIKTRGQQVTLSCSPISGHRSVSWYQQTPGQGLQFLFEYFSETQRNKGNFPGRFSGRQFSNSRSEMNVSTLELGDSALYLCASSSFPGNTEAFFGQGTRLTVV.

The chain employs TRBV7-6 and TRBJ1-1; D unclear. Germline CDR1 is SGHVS and CDR2 is FNYEAQ. The CDR3 loop spans 13 amino acids. Trimming removed 4 bases from V and 1 base from J, with 7 bases in between. The CDR3 reads CASSSTPNTEAFF. The CDR3 DNA reads TGTGCCAGCAGCTCAACCCCGAACACTGAAGCTTTCTTT.

This rearrangement joins TRBV19 to TRBJ2-5; D unresolved. The CDR3 totals 14 residues. The ends were cut back, 1 base at V and 5 bases at J, with 11 bases in the middle. Germline loops: CDR1 LNHDA, CDR2 SQIVND (reference sequence). Here the CDR3 reads CASSIGRLGETQYF. CDR3 nucleotide sequence: TGTGCCAGTAGTATAGGTCGACTCGGGGAGACCCAGTACTTC.

The chain couples TRBV28 to TRBJ2-2, with 7 positions matching TRBD1. The V gene's germline CDR1 is MDHEN and CDR2 SYDVKM. The CDR3 consists of 15 residues. V gave up 7 bases and J gave up 0 bases; unmatched junction bases: 5. Here the CDR3 DNA reads TGTGCCAGCACCCCGGGGACAGCGAACACCGGGGAGCTGTTTTTT. It translates to CASTPGTANTGELFF. Variable domain in full (rest from reference TRBV28 and TRBJ2-2): DVKVTQSSRYLVKRTGEKVFLECVQDMDHENMFWYRQDPGLGLRLIYFSYDVKMKEKGDIPEGYSVSREKKERFSLILESASTNQTSMYLCASTPGTANTGELFFGEGSRLTVL.

This chain uses TRBV3-1 with TRBJ2-5; TRBD1 matches at 7 bases. Trimming removed 1 base from V and 5 bases from J; junction bases left unmatched: 7. CDR1 is LGHDT and CDR2 is YNNKEL in the germline V gene (reference sequence). The CDR3 has 15 residues. CDR3 nucleotides: TGTGCCAGCAGCCAAGTCGGGACCAGGGGGGAGACCCAGTACTTC. This sequence encodes CASSQVGTRGETQYF.

This clonotype showed up many times. This chain joins TRBV6-1 and TRBJ2-1, with D uncertain. Germline loops: CDR1 MNHNS, CDR2 SASEGT. V lost 6 bases and J lost 3, with 12 bases in between. The CDR3 runs to 14 residues. CDR3 DNA: TGTGCCAGCAGCCATGAACGGATCTACAATGAGCAGTTCTTC. It codes for CASSHERIYNEQFF.

The gene calls are TRBV12-3 or TRBV12-4 and TRBJ1-5, with TRBD1 as a possible D gene (6 bases). CDR3 length: 14 amino acids. Trimming stripped 9 bases from V and 8 bases from J, with 20 bases between. CDR3 DNA: TGTGCCAGTCACGAGGGGGTGGGCTTGGAGCCCCAGCATTTT. It codes for CASHEGVGLEPQHF.

This clonotype was detected many times. This chain links TRBV12-3 or TRBV12-4 with TRBJ2-3; a possible D gene is TRBD2 (5 bases). Trimming stripped 2 bases from V and 5 bases from J, with 8 bases between. The CDR3 has 13 residues. Here the CDR3 reads CASSLREIDTQYF. As DNA, the CDR3 is TGTGCCAGCAGTTTAAGGGAGATAGATACGCAGTATTTT.